This TCR beta chain came from a study of blood T cells in healthy people across ages. The wider study: Through template switching, about one barcoded beta molecule was captured per two T cells, as measured in model experiments.

Next came a second PCR, run for roughly 6 to 11 cycles, which used a sample-barcoded 5' primer along with a J-beta primer mix. MiXCR, applied by TCRdb to the 5' RACE reads, yields one record per CDR3 protein. The sample contains about 1.8 million distinct CDR3 sequences, around 50% of which appear only once. RNA extraction gave at least 6 micrograms of total RNA per sample. The germline V gene has CDR1 MNHEY and CDR2 SVGAGI. The junction had 9 bases not matched to a gene; V was cut back by 0 bases and J by 8 bases. The CDR3 extends over 15 amino acids. The material sequenced was blood. This rearrangement joins TRBV6-5 to TRBJ1-2; 7 nucleotides match TRBD1. This sequence was found in a woman aged 40 to 50 in good health. The CDR3 loop is CASSYSRIRGEGYTF. The DNA of the CDR3 is TGTGCCAGCAGTTACTCGAGGATCAGGGGGGAGGGCTACACCTTC.